This TCR beta chain was sequenced for a study of post-analysis software for immune sequencing data. The TCR beta cDNA libraries contained unique molecular identifiers. TCRdb re-called the PCR reads through MiXCR, storing one row per CDR3 protein. This table holds roughly 800,000 distinct CDR3 sequences, about half found once. General study points: Patients carried four or five TRBV segments more frequently than controls did, and TRBV5-6, TRBV5-1 and TRBV20-1 were among them.

This clonotype was seen more than once but under ten times. Its antigen is currently unknown. The junction had 24 bases not matched to a gene; V was cut back by 5 bases and J by 11 bases. The V gene's germline CDR1 is SEHNR and CDR2 FQNEAQ (reference sequence). The CDR3 runs to 18 residues. The V call is TRBV7-9, the J call TRBJ2-5, with TRBD1 matching over 9 bases. The sequence derives from a girl aged 5-17 years with multiple sclerosis. Sequenced material: blood. The CDR3 region has the DNA TGTGCCAGCAGCCCCCCCCGGTACGACAGGGGGAGGTCCAATGAGCAGTACTTC. It is translated as CASSPPRYDRGRSNEQYF.